Presented here are 22 T cell receptor beta chains from one specimen sequenced in a study of tumor-infiltrating lymphocytes in primary liver carcinoma. From unsorted bulk tissue weighing roughly 17-31 mg, DNA and RNA were co-extracted. A primer in the constant region served to generate TCR beta cDNA from approximately 500 ng of total RNA. Researchers made the TCR beta libraries by running three nested multiplex PCR rounds with slightly modified ARM-PCR. Amplification in the first two PCR rounds was performed using TRBV1-TRBV30 forward primers and a C-beta reverse primer for about 10 cycles each. MiXCR, applied by TCRdb to the multiplex PCR reads, yields one record per CDR3 protein. This sample has about 100,000 distinct CDR3 sequences, with about 70% found just once. The sample taken for sequencing was liver tumor tissue from sampling region 2. Subset defined: tumor region T2, inferior pole. All receptors come from a woman aged 55-70 years with primary liver carcinoma and hepatitis B virus infection.

CDR3 region: CSAGASGRADTQYF. DNA for the CDR3: TGCAGTGCTGGGGCTAGCGGGAGGGCTGATACGCAGTATTTT. The rearrangement joins TRBV20-1 to TRBJ2-3; 12 bases are shared with TRBD2. The germline gives CDR1 DFQATT, CDR2 SNEGSKA (reference sequence). The CDR3 is made up of 14 amino acids. V gave up 5 bases and J gave up 6 bases; unmatched junction bases: 6.

About this clonotype itself: One junction end does not reproduce the germline sequence, and a read error may be involved. The rearrangement uses TRBV6-5 and TRBJ1-1; D is possibly TRBD1 (6 bases). The CDR3 consists of 15 residues. The germline V gene has CDR1 MNHEY and CDR2 SVGAGI. CDR3 region: CANSYSGGSSSEAFF. The CDR3 DNA is TGTGCCAACAGTTATTCCGGGGGCTCGAGCTCTGAAGCTTTCTTT.

The genes are TRBV7-3 and TRBJ2-1, with 7 bases identical to TRBD1. CDR1 is SGHTA and CDR2 is FQGTGA in the germline V gene. V trimming: 5 bases; J trimming: 9 bases; junction bases outside the gene matches: 13. The length of the CDR3 is 15 residues. CDR3 bases: TGTGCCAGCAGCCGCGACAGGGAGTCATTCAGTGAGCAGTTCTTC. This sequence encodes CASSRDRESFSEQFF.

This clonotype was detected once. J is TRBJ2-1 and V is TRBV29-1; tentative D call: TRBD2 (7 bases). The CDR3 is 15 amino acids. The V gene lost 7 bases and the J gene lost 8 bases, with 24 bases spanning the gap. Germline lookup yields CDR1 SQVTM and CDR2 ANQGSEA. The CDR3 region is CSASGTRGRGYEQFF. The DNA of the CDR3 is TGCAGCGCCAGCGGGACCAGAGGGAGGGGGTATGAGCAGTTCTTC.

With regard to this clonotype: One end of the junction is discordant with germline, which a read error may explain. The chain has TRBV10-3 and TRBJ2-7; 9 positions agree with TRBD1. The germline V gene encodes CDR1 ENHRY and CDR2 SYGVKD. CDR3 length: 14 amino acids. CDR3 region: CAVSWTGVSYEQYF. CDR3 coding DNA: TGTGCCGTCAGTTGGACAGGGGTTTCCTACGAGCAGTACTTC.

This clonotype occurred many times. Here the CDR3 DNA reads TGTGCCAGCTCGGGGGCCTACTACGAGCAGTACTTC. As protein: CASSGAYYEQYF. The chain links TRBV28 to TRBJ2-7; D is perhaps TRBD1 or TRBD2 (6 bases each). V gave up 8 bases and J gave up 3 bases, with 11 bases separating them. The CDR3 covers 12 residues. Germline CDR1 is MDHEN and CDR2 is SYDVKM.

V and J are TRBV11-2 and TRBJ1-2, with D tentatively TRBD1 (5 bases). The germline gives CDR1 SGHAT, CDR2 FQNNGV. The length of the CDR3 is 16 residues. V lost 5 bases, J lost 8 bases, and 24 bases lay in between. In DNA form, the CDR3 reads TGTGCCAGCAGCCTCGAGACACAGGAGGGGTTCTACGGCTACACCTTC. The encoded protein is CASSLETQEGFYGYTF.

The CDR3 nucleotides read TGTGCCATTAAGGGGGGGACTAGCGGGTCCAATGAGCAGTTCTTC. Residues: CAIKGGTSGSNEQFF. This chain links TRBV6-6 with TRBJ2-1, with 12 bases lining up with TRBD2. The CDR3 runs to 15 residues. Germline CDR1 is MNHNY and CDR2 is SVGAGI (reference sequence). V shed 10 bases, J shed 6 bases, and the junction held 10 bases outside the gene matches.

Comment on this clonotype: Because the CDR3 is missing its conserved closing phenylalanine or tryptophan, this is likely a read error. This sequence joins TRBV6-5 and TRBJ1-1; 10 bases are a match to TRBD1. Germline CDR1 is MNHEY and CDR2 is SVGAGI. The trim removed 4 bases at V and 5 bases at J, leaving 10 bases unmatched. This CDR3 has 16 residues. The CDR3 here is CASSSPRQGAVTEAFY. CDR3 DNA sequence: TGTGCCAGCAGTTCCCCAAGACAGGGGGCAGTTACTGAAGCTTTCTAT.

This clonotype occurred many times. The V gene is TRBV30, the J gene TRBJ2-1, with a possible D match to TRBD2 (6 bases). Germline V gene data show CDR1 as GTSNPN and CDR2 as SVGIG (reference sequence). CDR3 length: 14 amino acids. The germline V and J ends were trimmed by 0 bases and 5 bases, with 11 bases remaining between them. CDR3 in amino acids: CAWSVGGINNEQFF. The DNA for the CDR3 is TGTGCCTGGAGTGTGGGCGGGATAAACAATGAGCAGTTCTTC.

The table lists this clonotype with a few counts. Because it lacks the conserved phenylalanine or tryptophan at the end, this CDR3 is likely a read error. The V and J genes are TRBV11-2 and TRBJ2-5; tentatively, D is TRBD2 (6 bases). Germline V gives CDR1 SGHAT, CDR2 FQNNGV. This CDR3 is built from 13 residues. V was pared by 4 bases and J by 4 bases, with 10 bases between. CDR3 sequence reads: CASSSYSGETQYL. For the CDR3, the DNA is TGTGCCAGCAGCTCGTATAGCGGAGAGACCCAGTACCTC.

In its sample, this clonotype is medium-sized. The rearrangement links TRBV11-2 to TRBJ2-2; 9 bases map to TRBD2. The V segment lost 5 bases and the J segment 6 bases; nucleotides outside the gene matches: 10. There are 16 residues in the CDR3. The V gene's germline CDR1 is SGHAT and CDR2 FQNNGV. DNA for the CDR3: TGTGCCAGCAGCGCAGGGACTAGCAGGGTAGCCGGGGAGCTGTTTTTT. Protein sequence: CASSAGTSRVAGELFF.

As concerns this clonotype: The germline gene is not matched at one end of the junction; a read error may be the cause. The chain carries TRBV11-2 and TRBJ2-7, with 8 bases identical to TRBD2. There are 16 residues in the CDR3. Looked up from germline, CDR1 is SGHAT and CDR2 is FQNNGV. The DNA of the CDR3 is TGTGCCAGCAGCTACGGCGGGAGGATCTCGGGAAGTGAGCAGTGCTTC. Translated: CASSYGGRISGSEQCF.

The V gene is TRBV5-1, the J gene TRBJ2-3, with no clear D. The germline V and J ends were trimmed by 7 bases and 6 bases, with 21 bases remaining between them. The CDR3 is 15 residues long. Germline V gives CDR1 SGHRS, CDR2 YFSETQ. In DNA, the CDR3 is TGCGCCAGCGGACGTGGCGGCTCCTTATCGGATACGCAGTATTTT. It encodes CASGRGGSLSDTQYF.

As to this clonotype: The junction does not match germline at one end; this may be a read error. The V gene is TRBV11-2, the J gene TRBJ1-2; D unresolved. This CDR3 comprises 14 residues. The germline CDR1 and CDR2 sequences are SGHAT and FQNNGV. CDR3 sequence: CASSLEPTNYGYAF. Here the CDR3 DNA reads TGTGCCAGTAGCTTAGAGCCTACTAACTATGGCTACGCATTC.

The chain uses TRBV29-1 and TRBJ2-7; 7 bases fit TRBD2. Per the germline V gene, CDR1 is SQVTM and CDR2 is ANQGSEA. The CDR3 contains 12 residues. The J segment lost 8 bases and the V segment lost 0 bases, leaving 4 bases of the junction unmatched. The CDR3 nucleotides read TGCAGCGTTGAAGAGAAAAGCGGGAAGCAGTACTTC. This encodes CSVEEKSGKQYF.

In the case of this clonotype: A much larger clonotype is one base distant, so this may be a read error. The chain joins TRBV7-9 to TRBJ2-6; D remains ambiguous. The CDR3 consists of 16 residues. CDR1 SEHNR and CDR2 FQNEAQ come from the germline V gene (reference sequence). The CDR3 sequence is CAISPTVGYWANVLTF. In DNA, the CDR3 is TGTGCCATCAGCCCCACCGTCGGGTACTGGGCCAACGTCCTGACTTTC.

V and J are TRBV19 and TRBJ2-1; 7 nucleotides line up with TRBD1. V was pared by 1 base and J by 7 bases, with 7 bases of the junction left unmatched. The CDR3 totals 15 residues. CDR1 is LNHDA and CDR2 is SQIVND in the germline V gene (reference sequence). CDR3 nucleotides: TGTGCCAGTAGTATAGGCACAGGGGAAATTAATGAGCAGTTCTTC. Translation: CASSIGTGEINEQFF. The entire variable domain, with the rest obtained from reference TRBV19 and TRBJ2-1, is as follows: DGGITQSPKYLFRKEGQNVTLSCEQNLNHDAMYWYRQDPGQGLRLIYYSQIVNDFQKGDIAEGYSVSREKKESFPLTVTSAQKNPTAFYLCASSIGTGEINEQFFGPGTRLTVL.

This clonotype was observed a single time. The genes are TRBV7-8 and TRBJ2-7; 12 bases agree with TRBD2. This CDR3 is built from 16 residues. After removal of 2 bases from V and 7 bases from J, the junction contained 9 bases not matched to a gene. CDR1 and CDR2 from the germline V gene are SGHVS and FQNEAQ. CDR3 sequence reads: CASSLWTSGDSQEQYF. DNA for the CDR3: TGTGCCAGCAGCTTATGGACTAGCGGGGACTCGCAGGAGCAGTACTTC. Looking up the rest from reference TRBV7-8 and TRBJ2-7 gives the full variable domain: GAGVSQSPRYKVAKRGQDVALRCDPISGHVSLFWYQQALGQGPEFLTYFQNEAQLDKSGLPSDRFFAERPEGSVSTLKIQRTQQEDSAVYLCASSLWTSGDSQEQYFGPGTRLTVT.

This clonotype has a count of ten or more. The chain couples TRBV29-1 to TRBJ2-7; unclear D gene. Looked up from germline, CDR1 is SQVTM and CDR2 is ANQGSEA. Trimming shortened V by 4 bases and J by 2 bases, and 24 bases separated the two germline ends. The CDR3 spans 17 residues. CDR3 bases: TGCAGCGTTGCGGCGGAGCAGTCCTCTTCACATCCCTACGAGCAGTACTTC. This translates into CSVAAEQSSSHPYEQYF.

The table lists this clonotype with a count of one. This may come from a read error, since a much larger clone is one base off. The chain couples TRBV5-4 to TRBJ2-3, with 8 positions matching TRBD2. With 6 bases clipped from V and 1 base from J, the junction kept 7 bases outside the gene matches. Germline V gives CDR1 SGHNT, CDR2 YYREEE (reference sequence). This CDR3 contains 15 residues. The CDR3 spells CASIYLTSGTDTQYF. The DNA of the CDR3 is TGTGCCAGCATCTATCTGACTAGCGGCACAGATACGCAGTATTTT. Full variable domain (outside the CDR3, taken from reference TRBV5-4 and TRBJ2-3): ETGVTQSPTHLIKTRGQQVTLRCSSQSGHNTVSWYQQALGQGPQFIFQYYREEENGRGNFPPRFSGLQFPNYSSELNVNALELDDSALYLCASIYLTSGTDTQYFGPGTRLTVL.

Of note for this clonotype: At one boundary the junction diverges from the germline segment, which might be a read error. The chain carries TRBV6-6 and TRBJ1-2, with D possibly TRBD1 on 6 matching bases. Germline V gives CDR1 MNHNY, CDR2 SVGAGI (reference sequence). The CDR3 runs 15 residues. CDR3 in amino acids: CSSSPRGGTNYGYTF. The CDR3 region has the DNA TGTTCCAGCAGCCCCAGAGGGGGAACTAACTATGGCTACACCTTC.